This T cell receptor beta chain emerged from a study of cytomegalovirus exposure and HLA in healthy donors. Study-wide results and caveats: In vitro testing confirmed three CMV-associated chains as specific for CMV antigens. In a later analysis, productive TCRs from donors in an Asian-associated ancestry cluster reportedly carried fewer N-insertions than the cohort mean. Across donors, sequencing depth was assumed by presence/absence analyses to be roughly uniform.

PCR primers comprised 60 Vbeta and 13 Jbeta primers. Assay: immunoSEQ multiplex PCR; the TCRdb copy retains only in-frame clones and omits some. The repertoire holds 150,000 to 200,000 clones, with over 70% as singletons. CDR1 is SGHRS and CDR2 is YFSETQ in the germline V gene. With 1 base removed from V and 6 bases from J, the gap between germline ends came to 11 bases. CDR3 length equals 14 residues. Remarks on this clone: Its antigen is not known.

The chain carries TRBV5-1 and TRBJ2-1, with TRBD1 as a possible D gene (6 bases). Sequenced: PBMCs. This sequence originates from a man younger than 45 in good health and CMV-seronegative. CDR3 sequence reads: CASSLTAGANEQFF. The DNA of the CDR3 is TGCGCCAGCAGCTTGACGGCAGGGGCCAATGAGCAGTTCTTC.